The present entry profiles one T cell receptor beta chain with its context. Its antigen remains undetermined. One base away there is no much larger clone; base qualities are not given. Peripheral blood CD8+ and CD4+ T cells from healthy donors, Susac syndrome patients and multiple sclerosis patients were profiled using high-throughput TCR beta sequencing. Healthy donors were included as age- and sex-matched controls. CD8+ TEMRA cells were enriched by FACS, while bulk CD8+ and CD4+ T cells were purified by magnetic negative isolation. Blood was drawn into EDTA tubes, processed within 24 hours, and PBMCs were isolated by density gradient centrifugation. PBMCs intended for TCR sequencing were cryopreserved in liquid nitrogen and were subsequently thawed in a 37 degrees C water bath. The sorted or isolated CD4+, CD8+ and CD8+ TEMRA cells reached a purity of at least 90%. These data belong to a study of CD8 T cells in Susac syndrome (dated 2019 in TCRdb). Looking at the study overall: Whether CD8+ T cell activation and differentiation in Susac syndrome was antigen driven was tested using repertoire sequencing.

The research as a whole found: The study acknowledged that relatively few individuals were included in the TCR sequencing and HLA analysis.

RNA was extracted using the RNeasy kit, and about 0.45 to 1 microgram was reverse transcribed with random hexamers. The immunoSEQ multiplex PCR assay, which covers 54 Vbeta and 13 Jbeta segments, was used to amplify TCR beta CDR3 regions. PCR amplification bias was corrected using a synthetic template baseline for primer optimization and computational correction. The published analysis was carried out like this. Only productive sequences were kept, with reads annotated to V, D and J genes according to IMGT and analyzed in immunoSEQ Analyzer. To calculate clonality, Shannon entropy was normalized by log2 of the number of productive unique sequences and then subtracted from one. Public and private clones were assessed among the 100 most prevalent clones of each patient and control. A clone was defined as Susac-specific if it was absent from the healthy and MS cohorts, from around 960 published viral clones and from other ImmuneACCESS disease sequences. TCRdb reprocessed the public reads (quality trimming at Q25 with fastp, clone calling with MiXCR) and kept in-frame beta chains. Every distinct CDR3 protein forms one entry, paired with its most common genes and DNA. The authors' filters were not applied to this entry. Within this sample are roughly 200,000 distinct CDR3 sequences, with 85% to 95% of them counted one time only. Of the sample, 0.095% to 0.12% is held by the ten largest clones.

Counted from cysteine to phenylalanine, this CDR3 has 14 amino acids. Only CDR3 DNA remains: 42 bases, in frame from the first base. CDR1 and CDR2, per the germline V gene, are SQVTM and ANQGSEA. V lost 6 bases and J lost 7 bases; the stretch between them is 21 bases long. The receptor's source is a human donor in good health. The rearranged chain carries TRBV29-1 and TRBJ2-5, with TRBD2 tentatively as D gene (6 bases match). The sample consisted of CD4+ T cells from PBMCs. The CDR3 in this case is CSVLPGPGVWTQYF. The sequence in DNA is TGCAGCGTGTTACCGGGCCCGGGAGTATGGACCCAGTACTTC.